These T cell receptor beta chains were read from a single sample in a study of T cell repertoires in aging, cancer and after chemotherapy. TCRdb called the multiplex PCR reads again in MiXCR, with one record for every CDR3 protein. The table has about 10,000 distinct CDR3 sequences, 20% to 30% seen once. The sequencing input was blood. All receptors derive from a human donor in good health. Both conserved end residues are part of each CDR3. D genes are given only for firm matches. For some rows the clone size is stated as once, few or many, or as a class when expanded; others skip it.

TRBD2	TRBV20-1	-	14	TRBJ2-1	CSAWGLADFNEQFF	TGCAGTGCTTGGGGACTAGCGGATTTCAATGAGCAGTTCTTC
-	TRBV6-6	medium-sized	16	TRBJ1-3	CASSYGETPSGNTIYF	TGTGCCAGCAGTTACGGTGAGACCCCCTCTGGAAACACCATATATTTT
TRBD2	TRBV20-1	few	14	TRBJ2-7	CSASLAGGSREQYF	TGCAGTGCTAGCCTAGCGGGAGGATCAAGGGAGCAGTACTTC
-	TRBV12-3/TRBV12-4	-	15	TRBJ1-2	CASRATGTLTAGYTF	TGTGCCAGCAGGGCGACAGGAACCCTAACCGCGGGCTACACCTTC
-	TRBV29-1	medium-sized	13	TRBJ2-5	CSVEGGAAETQYF	TGCAGCGTTGAAGGAGGGGCAGCGGAGACCCAGTACTTC
TRBD2	TRBV10-1	-	13	TRBJ2-7	CASSEREGYEQYF	TGCGCCAGCAGCGAGCGGGAGGGCTACGAGCAGTACTTC
-	TRBV12-3/TRBV12-4	-	11	TRBJ2-1	CASSFGNEQFF	TGTGCCAGCAGTTTTGGTAATGAGCAGTTCTTC
-	TRBV12-3/TRBV12-4	-	13	TRBJ1-2	CASSPTEDYGYTF	TGTGCCAGCAGTCCGACAGAGGACTATGGCTACACCTTC
-	TRBV7-9	few	15	TRBJ2-7	CASSSRDLIPYEQYF	TGTGCCAGCAGCTCCCGGGATCTCATCCCCTACGAGCAGTACTTC
-	TRBV30	medium-sized	14	TRBJ1-1	CAWSAGELNTEAFF	TGTGCCTGGAGCGCAGGGGAATTGAACACTGAAGCTTTCTTT
TRBD1	TRBV27	few	16	TRBJ1-2	CASTPGTGNSRHGYTF	TGTGCCAGCACCCCCGGGACAGGGAATAGTAGGCATGGCTACACCTTC
-	TRBV6-5	medium-sized	16	TRBJ1-1	CASSYSRTGTNTEAFF	TGTGCCAGCAGTTACTCGAGAACAGGGACAAACACTGAAGCTTTCTTT
TRBD1	TRBV30	medium-sized	14	TRBJ1-2	CAWSPWTGIYGYTF	TGTGCCTGGAGTCCTTGGACAGGGATCTATGGCTACACCTTC
TRBD2	TRBV6-5	few	16	TRBJ2-5	CASKLSALAEQETQYF	TGTGCCAGCAAATTATCGGCCCTAGCGGAACAAGAGACCCAGTACTTC
-	TRBV7-9	few	14	TRBJ1-2	CASSLGITGYGYTF	TGTGCCAGCAGCTTAGGTATAACCGGCTATGGCTACACCTTC
-	TRBV10-3	medium-sized	15	TRBJ2-2	CAISEMSFNTGELFF	TGTGCCATCAGTGAGATGTCATTTAACACCGGGGAGCTGTTTTTT
TRBD2	TRBV28	few	15	TRBJ2-1	CASSWTSGRSYEQFF	TGTGCCAGCAGTTGGACTAGCGGGAGATCGTATGAGCAGTTCTTC